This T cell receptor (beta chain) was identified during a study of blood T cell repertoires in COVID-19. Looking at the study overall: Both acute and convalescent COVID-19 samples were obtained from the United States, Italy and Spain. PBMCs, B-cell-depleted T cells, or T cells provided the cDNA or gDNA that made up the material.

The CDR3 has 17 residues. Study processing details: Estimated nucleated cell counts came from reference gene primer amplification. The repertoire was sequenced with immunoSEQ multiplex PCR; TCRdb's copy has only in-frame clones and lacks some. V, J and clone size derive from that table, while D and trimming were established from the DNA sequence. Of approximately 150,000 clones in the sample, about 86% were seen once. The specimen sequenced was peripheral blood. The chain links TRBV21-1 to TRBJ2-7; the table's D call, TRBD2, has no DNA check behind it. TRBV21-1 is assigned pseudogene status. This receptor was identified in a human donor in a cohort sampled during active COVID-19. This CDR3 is CASSKALLAGVSYEQYF. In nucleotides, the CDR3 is TGTGCCAGCAGCAAAGCCCTACTAGCGGGAGTTTCCTACGAGCAGTACTTC.